Detailed here is one T cell receptor beta chain. Its antigen remains undetermined. Base qualities are not provided; no much larger clone lies one nucleotide away. In Seattle, one collaborating source enrolled patients while the infection was active and tracked those patients longitudinally over the course of disease. The collaborating institutions used their own protocols to collect whole blood in K2EDTA tubes. For TCRbeta analysis, collaborator samples were shipped as frozen whole blood, as isolated PBMCs, or as DNA extracted from either sample type. CDR1 and CDR2, per the germline V gene, are MNHEY and SVGAGI. The CDR3 goes from the cysteine to the phenylalanine over 15 residues. The kept DNA is CDR3 alone, 45 bases in frame from the first base. Germline trimming amounts to 6 bases on V and 6 bases on J, with 10 as the count of junction bases outside the gene matches. TCRbeta CDR3 regions were amplified from genomic DNA by means of the immunoSEQ Assay, a bias-controlled multiplex PCR. Under the source paper's analysis protocol: Within the assay, amplification of reference gene primers was used to estimate how many nucleated cells each sample contained. To quantify the absolute abundance of each unique TCRbeta CDR3 rearrangement, sequence reads were collapsed and filtered. For each sample, productive Simpson clonality was calculated as the square root of Simpson's diversity index over productive rearrangements. Imported from immuneACCESS, the table was reduced by TCRdb to in-frame sequences with V and J called. These copies leave out some clones; in studies compared against another copy, an unresolved V gene accounts for under half, and the cause of the remainder is not known. The V and J calls and clone size were taken over from that table, and D and trimming were inferred from the DNA. Here the sample has 200,000 to 300,000 clones; around 92% occur a single time. In total, the top ten clones hold approximately 2.5% of the sample.

This entry comes from a study of blood T cell repertoires in COVID-19 (dated by TCRdb to about 2020). General notes on the study: Samples covering the acute and convalescent phases of COVID-19 were provided by collaborators in the United States, Italy and Spain. Where available, HLA class I and class II types were obtained from metadata supplied by the sample provider rather than from assay-based typing. A freely available public database, intended as a resource for researchers studying the immune response to SARS-CoV-2, is where the repertoires were released. The prospective study material was composed of cDNA or gDNA derived from T cells, B-cell-depleted T cells, or PBMCs. The samples were drawn from the first 160 participants of the ongoing ImmuneRACE study and from some 1,300 subjects provided by 6 global collaborators. The sample metadata nearly always contained a de-identified subject ID, COVID-19 status, age in years and sex. Subjects who had been exposed to COVID-19, were actively infected with it, or had recovered from it provided the deeply sampled blood TCRbeta repertoires that made up the dataset.

What the authors observed across the whole study: Clinical and demographic metadata were provided uncurated, with the amount varying by source and participant.

Sequencing was done on a sample of peripheral blood. Rearrangement joined TRBV6-5 to TRBJ2-1, with TRBD1 identical over 8 junction bases. The sequence was obtained from a person under 35 with COVID-19, enrolled during active disease. In nucleotides, the sequence is TGTGCCAGCAGATCGACAGGGGTGAGGGGCAATGAGCAGTTCTTC. This encodes CASRSTGVRGNEQFF.